This T cell receptor beta chain was documented in a study of T cells in women clearing cervical HPV infection. As for this clone: One junction end does not reproduce the germline sequence, and a read error may be involved. The CDR3 goes on 3 residues after the read ends, and that part is filled in from the germline J gene.

TCRdb's table, derived via immunoSEQ multiplex PCR, lists solely in-frame clones and lacks some. The sample holds about 40,000 clones. From germline, CDR1 is SGHRS and CDR2 YFSETQ. The CDR3 length is 16 residues. This chain uses TRBV5-1 with TRBJ2-3, with 13 bases lining up with TRBD2. The sequenced sample consisted of blood buffy coat. The receptor was derived from a woman aged 18 to 75 with a cervical HPV16 infection that either progressed to CIN3+ or cleared (not recorded which). The part of the CDR3 DNA that was read is TGCGCCAGCAGTTTGGGGACTAGCGGGGTCCAAGAGACG. This sequence encodes CASSLGTSGVQET. The whole CDR3 is CASSLGTSGVQETQYF.